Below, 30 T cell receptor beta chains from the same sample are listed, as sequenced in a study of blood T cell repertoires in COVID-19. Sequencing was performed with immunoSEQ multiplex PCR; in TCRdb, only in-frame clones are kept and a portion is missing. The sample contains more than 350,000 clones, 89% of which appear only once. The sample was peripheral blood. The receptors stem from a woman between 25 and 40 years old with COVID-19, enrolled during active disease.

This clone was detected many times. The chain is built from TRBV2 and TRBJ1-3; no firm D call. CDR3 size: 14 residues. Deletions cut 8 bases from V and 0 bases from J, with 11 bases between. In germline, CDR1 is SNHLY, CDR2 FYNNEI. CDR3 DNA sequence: TGTGCCAGCTTGTTGGAGAGCTCTGGAAACACCATATATTTT. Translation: CASLLESSGNTIYF.

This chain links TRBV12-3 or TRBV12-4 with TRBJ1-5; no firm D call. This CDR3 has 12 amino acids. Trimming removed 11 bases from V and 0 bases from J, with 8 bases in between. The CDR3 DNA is TGTGCCTCTACCCTTAGCAATCAGCCCCAGCATTTT. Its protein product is CASTLSNQPQHF.

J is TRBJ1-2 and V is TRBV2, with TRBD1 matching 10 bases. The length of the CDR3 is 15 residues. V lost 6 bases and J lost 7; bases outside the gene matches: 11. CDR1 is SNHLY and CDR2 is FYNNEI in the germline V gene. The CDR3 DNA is TGTGCCAGCAGCCCCGGGACAGGGGTATCCGCTGGCTACACCTTC. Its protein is CASSPGTGVSAGYTF.

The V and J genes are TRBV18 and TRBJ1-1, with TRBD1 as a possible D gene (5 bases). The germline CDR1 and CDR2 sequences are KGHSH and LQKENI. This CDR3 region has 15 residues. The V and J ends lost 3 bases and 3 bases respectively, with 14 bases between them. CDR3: CASSPIGADDTEAFF. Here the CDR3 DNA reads TGTGCCAGCTCACCGATAGGGGCGGACGACACTGAAGCTTTCTTT.

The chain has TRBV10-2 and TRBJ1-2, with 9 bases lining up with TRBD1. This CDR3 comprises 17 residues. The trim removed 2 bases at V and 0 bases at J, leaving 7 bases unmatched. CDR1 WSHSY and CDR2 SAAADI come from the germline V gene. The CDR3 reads CASSEPFRTGANYGYTF. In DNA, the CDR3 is TGCGCCAGCAGTGAGCCATTTCGGACAGGGGCTAACTATGGCTACACCTTC.

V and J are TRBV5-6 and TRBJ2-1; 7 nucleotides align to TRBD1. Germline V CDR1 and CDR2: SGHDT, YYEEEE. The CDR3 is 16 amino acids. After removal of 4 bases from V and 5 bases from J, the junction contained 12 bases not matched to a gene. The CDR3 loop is CASSQRIRQGHNEQFF. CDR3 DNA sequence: TGTGCCAGCAGCCAAAGAATTAGACAGGGCCACAATGAGCAGTTCTTC.

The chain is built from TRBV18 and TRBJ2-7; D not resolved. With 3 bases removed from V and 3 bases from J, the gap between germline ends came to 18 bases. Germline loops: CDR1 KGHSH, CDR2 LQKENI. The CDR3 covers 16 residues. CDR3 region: CASSPILGARLYEQYF. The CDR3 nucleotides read TGTGCCAGCTCACCCATCCTCGGAGCCCGACTCTACGAGCAGTACTTC.

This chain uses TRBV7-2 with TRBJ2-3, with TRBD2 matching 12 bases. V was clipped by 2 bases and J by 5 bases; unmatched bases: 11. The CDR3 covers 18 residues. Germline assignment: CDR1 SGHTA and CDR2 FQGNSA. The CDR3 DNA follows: TGTGCCAGCAGCTTACCAACTAGCGGGGGGCCCTGGGGAGATACGCAGTATTTT. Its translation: CASSLPTSGGPWGDTQYF.

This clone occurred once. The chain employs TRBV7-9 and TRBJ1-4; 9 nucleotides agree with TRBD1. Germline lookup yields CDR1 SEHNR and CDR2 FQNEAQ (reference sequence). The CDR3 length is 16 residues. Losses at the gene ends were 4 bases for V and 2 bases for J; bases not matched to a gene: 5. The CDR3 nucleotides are TGTGCCAGCAGCTACTCTGGACAGGGGACTAATGAAAAACTGTTTTTT. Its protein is CASSYSGQGTNEKLFF.

CDR3 loop: CASSLFVTASNQPQHF. Written as DNA, the CDR3 is TGTGCCAGCAGCTTGTTCGTTACAGCCAGCAATCAGCCCCAGCATTTT. The chain carries TRBV5-6 and TRBJ1-5; no firm D call. The CDR3 extends over 16 amino acids. Looked up from germline, CDR1 is SGHDT and CDR2 is YYEEEE. V gave up 1 base and J gave up 1 base, with 12 bases separating them.

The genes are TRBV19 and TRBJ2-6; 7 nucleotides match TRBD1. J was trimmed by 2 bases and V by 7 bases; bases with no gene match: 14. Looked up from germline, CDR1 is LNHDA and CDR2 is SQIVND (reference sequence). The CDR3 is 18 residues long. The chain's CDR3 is CASTSQPGQTPGANVLTF. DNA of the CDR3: TGTGCCAGTACCTCTCAACCGGGACAGACCCCTGGGGCCAACGTCCTGACTTTC.

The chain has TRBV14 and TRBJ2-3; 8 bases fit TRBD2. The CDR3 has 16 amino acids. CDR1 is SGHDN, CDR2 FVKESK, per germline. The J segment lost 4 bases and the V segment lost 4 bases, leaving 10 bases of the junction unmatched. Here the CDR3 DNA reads TGTGCCAGCAGCCCCCCCTGGCAAGCGGGGGCAGATACGCAGTATTTT. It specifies CASSPPWQAGADTQYF.

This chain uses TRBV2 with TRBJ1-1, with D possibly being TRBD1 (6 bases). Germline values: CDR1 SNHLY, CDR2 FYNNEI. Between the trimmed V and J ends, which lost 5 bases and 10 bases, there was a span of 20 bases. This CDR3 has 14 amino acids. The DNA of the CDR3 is TGTGCCAGCAGTAACCTAGGGGGAAGGAACAGAGCTTTCTTT. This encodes CASSNLGGRNRAFF.

The CDR3 spells CASSPNLAIGEQFF. Here the CDR3 DNA reads TGCGCCAGCAGCCCAAACTTAGCGATCGGGGAGCAGTTCTTC. The gene calls are TRBV10-1 and TRBJ2-1; maybe TRBD2 (5 bases). Trimming pared 6 bases from V and 10 bases from J, leaving 19 bases between. The CDR3 sequence is 14 residues long. Germline-derived CDR1 and CDR2 are WNHNN and SYGVQD (reference sequence).

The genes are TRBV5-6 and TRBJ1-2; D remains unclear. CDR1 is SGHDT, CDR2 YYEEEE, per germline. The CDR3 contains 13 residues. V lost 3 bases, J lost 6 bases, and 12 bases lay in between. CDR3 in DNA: TGTGCCAGCAGCTCCACACCCGTACATGGCTACACCTTC. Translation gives CASSSTPVHGYTF.

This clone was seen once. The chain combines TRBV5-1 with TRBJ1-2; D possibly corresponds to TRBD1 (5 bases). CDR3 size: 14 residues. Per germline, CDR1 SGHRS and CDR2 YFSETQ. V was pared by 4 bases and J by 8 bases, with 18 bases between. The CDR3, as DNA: TGCGCCAGCAGCGGCGGGACGTCAACCGGCGGCTACACCTTC. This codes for CASSGGTSTGGYTF.

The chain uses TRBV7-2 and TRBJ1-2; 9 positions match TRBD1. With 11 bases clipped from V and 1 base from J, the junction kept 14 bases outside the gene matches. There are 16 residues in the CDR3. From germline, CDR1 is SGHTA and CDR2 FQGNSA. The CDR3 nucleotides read TGTGCCTCCCAGTTAACAGGGGGCCCGAGTAACTATGGCTACACCTTC. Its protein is CASQLTGGPSNYGYTF.

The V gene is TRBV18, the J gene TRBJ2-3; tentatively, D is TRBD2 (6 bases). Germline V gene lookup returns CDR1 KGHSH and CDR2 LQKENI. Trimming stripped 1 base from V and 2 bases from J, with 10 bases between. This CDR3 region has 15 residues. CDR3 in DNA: TGTGCCAGCTCACCACTGCGGGATGCCACAGATACGCAGTATTTT. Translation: CASSPLRDATDTQYF.

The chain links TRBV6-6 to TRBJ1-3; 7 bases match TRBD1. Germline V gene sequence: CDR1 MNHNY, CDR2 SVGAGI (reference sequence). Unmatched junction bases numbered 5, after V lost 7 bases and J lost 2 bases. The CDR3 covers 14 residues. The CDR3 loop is CASTETGPGNTIYF. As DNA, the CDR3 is TGTGCCAGCACCGAGACAGGGCCTGGAAACACCATATATTTT.

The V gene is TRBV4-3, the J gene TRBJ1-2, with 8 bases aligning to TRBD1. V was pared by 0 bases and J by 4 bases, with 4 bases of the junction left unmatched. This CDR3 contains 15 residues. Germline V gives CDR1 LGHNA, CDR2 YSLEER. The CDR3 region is CASSQEDGQGYGYTF. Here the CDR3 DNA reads TGCGCCAGCAGCCAAGAAGACGGACAGGGCTATGGCTACACCTTC.

The CDR3 sequence: CASSFDRGTEAFF. The CDR3, as DNA: TGTGCCAGCAGTTTTGACAGGGGGACCGAAGCTTTCTTT. The V call is TRBV27, the J call TRBJ1-1, with 9 nucleotides matching TRBD1. CDR1 is MNHEY, CDR2 SMNVEV, per germline (reference sequence). V gave up 3 bases and J gave up 8 bases; unmatched junction bases: 4. This CDR3 contains 13 residues.

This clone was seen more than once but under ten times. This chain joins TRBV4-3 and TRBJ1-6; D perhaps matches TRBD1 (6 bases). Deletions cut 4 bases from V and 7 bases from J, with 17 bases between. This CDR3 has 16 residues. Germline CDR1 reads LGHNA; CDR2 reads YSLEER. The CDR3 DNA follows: TGCGCCAGCAGCCCATTCGGCCCGACAGGAAATTCACCCCTCCACTTT. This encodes CASSPFGPTGNSPLHF.

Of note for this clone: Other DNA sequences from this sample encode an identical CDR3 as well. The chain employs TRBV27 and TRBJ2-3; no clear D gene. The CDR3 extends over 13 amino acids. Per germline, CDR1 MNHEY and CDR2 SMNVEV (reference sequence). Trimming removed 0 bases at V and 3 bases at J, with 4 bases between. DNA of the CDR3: TGTGCCAGCAGTTTATCTAGAACAGATACGCAGTATTTT. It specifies CASSLSRTDTQYF.

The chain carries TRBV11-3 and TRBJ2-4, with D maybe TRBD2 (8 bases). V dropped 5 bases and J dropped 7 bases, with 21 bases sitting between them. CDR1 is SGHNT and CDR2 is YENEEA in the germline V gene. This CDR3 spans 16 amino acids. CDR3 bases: TGTGCCAGCAGCCCCTCGGGAGGGGGCAAGAGGAACATTCAGTACTTC. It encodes CASSPSGGGKRNIQYF. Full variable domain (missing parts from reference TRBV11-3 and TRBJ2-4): EAGVVQSPRYKIIEKKQPVAFWCNPISGHNTLYWYLQNLGQGPELLIRYENEEAVDDSQLPKDRFSAERLKGVDSTLKIQPAELGDSAVYLCASSPSGGGKRNIQYFGAGTRLSVL.

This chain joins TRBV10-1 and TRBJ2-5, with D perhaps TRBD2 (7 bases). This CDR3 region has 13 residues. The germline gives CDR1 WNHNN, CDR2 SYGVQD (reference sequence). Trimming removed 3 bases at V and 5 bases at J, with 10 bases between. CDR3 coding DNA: TGCGCCAGCAGTGAAGGGGGGGCCGAGACCCAGTACTTC. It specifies CASSEGGAETQYF.

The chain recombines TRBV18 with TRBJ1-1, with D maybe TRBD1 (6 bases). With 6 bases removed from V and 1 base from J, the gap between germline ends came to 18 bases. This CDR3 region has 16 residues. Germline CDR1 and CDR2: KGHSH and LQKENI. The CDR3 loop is CASSSRTEFSNTEAFF. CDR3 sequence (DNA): TGTGCCAGCTCGTCACGGACAGAGTTTTCGAACACTGAAGCTTTCTTT.

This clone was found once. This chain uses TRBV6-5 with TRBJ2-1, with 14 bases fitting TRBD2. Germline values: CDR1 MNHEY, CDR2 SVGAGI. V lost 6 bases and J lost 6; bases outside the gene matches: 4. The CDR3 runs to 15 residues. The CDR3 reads CASRPGLAGVNEQFF. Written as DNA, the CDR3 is TGTGCCAGCAGGCCGGGACTAGCGGGAGTCAATGAGCAGTTCTTC.

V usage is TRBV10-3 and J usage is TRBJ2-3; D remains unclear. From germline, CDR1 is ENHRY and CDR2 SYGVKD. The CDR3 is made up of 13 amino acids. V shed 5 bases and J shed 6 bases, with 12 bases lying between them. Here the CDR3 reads CAISLTAADTQYF. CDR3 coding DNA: TGTGCCATCAGTTTAACGGCAGCGGATACGCAGTATTTT.

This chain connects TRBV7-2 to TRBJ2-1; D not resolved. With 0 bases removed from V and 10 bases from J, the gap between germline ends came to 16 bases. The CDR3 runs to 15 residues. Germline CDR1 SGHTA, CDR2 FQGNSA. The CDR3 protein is CASSLAPFGAQEQFF. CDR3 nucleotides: TGTGCCAGCAGCTTAGCCCCGTTTGGAGCTCAAGAGCAGTTCTTC.

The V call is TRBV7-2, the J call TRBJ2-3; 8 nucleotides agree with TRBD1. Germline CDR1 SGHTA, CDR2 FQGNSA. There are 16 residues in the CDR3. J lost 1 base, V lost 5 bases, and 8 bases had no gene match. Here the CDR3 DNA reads TGTGCCAGCAGCACCGACAGGGGATCGGGCACAGATACGCAGTATTTT. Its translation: CASSTDRGSGTDTQYF.